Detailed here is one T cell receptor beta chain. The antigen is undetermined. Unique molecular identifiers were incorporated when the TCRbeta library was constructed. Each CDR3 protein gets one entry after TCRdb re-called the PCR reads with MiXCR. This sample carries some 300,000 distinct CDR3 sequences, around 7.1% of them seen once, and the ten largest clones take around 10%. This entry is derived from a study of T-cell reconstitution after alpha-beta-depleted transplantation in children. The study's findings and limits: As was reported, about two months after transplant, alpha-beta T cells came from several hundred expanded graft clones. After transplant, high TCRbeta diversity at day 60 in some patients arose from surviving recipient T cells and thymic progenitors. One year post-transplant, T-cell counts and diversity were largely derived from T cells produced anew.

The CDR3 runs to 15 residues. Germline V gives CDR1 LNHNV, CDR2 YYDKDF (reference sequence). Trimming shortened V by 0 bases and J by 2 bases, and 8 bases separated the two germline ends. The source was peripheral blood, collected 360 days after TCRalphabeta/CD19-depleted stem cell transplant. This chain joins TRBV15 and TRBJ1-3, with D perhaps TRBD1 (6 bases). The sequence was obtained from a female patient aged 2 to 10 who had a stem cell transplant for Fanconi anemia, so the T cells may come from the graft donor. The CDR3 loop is CATSRDPGAGNTIYF. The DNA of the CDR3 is TGTGCCACCAGCAGAGATCCAGGGGCTGGAAACACCATATATTTT.